This TCR beta chain was sequenced during a study of blood T cells in healthy people across ages. Donation came from healthy Caucasian individuals in Russia who were aged roughly 6 to 95. Every sample gave at least 5 micrograms of total RNA when it was extracted. V was pared by 2 bases and J by 8 bases, with 16 bases between. The CDR3 covers 14 residues. CDR1 and CDR2 from the germline V gene are SGHRS and YFSETQ. With a J-beta primer mix and a sample-barcoded 5' primer, a second PCR ran roughly 6 to 11 cycles. Every cDNA was tagged by a template-switch adaptor with 12 random nucleotides. One entry per CDR3 protein, called by TCRdb with MiXCR from the 5' RACE reads. The profile shows 650,000 to 1,000,000 distinct CDR3 sequences, about 46% of them singletons.

The rearrangement links TRBV5-1 to TRBJ1-2; D remains ambiguous. Sequencing input: blood. The TCR originated in a man at least 80 years old in good health. CDR3 loop: CASSFGLGDNGYTF. In DNA, the CDR3 is TGCGCCAGCAGCTTCGGACTCGGGGATAACGGCTACACCTTC.